The 26 T cell receptor beta chains listed next were all sequenced from one sample in a study of early T cells in non-severe SARS-CoV-2 infection. MiXCR, run by TCRdb on the 5' RACE reads, gives a single entry per CDR3 protein. The sample has 40,000 to 45,000 distinct CDR3 sequences, over 9% seen once. The sequenced sample consisted of whole blood. The receptors were sampled from an adult who was a healthcare worker with PCR-confirmed SARS-CoV-2 infection or an uninfected control (not recorded which).

This clonotype came up a few times. This chain connects TRBV18 to TRBJ2-7; no reliable D call. CDR3 length equals 14 residues. Trimming cost V 6 bases and J 7 bases, with 19 bases left between them. Looked up from germline, CDR1 is KGHSH and CDR2 is LQKENI. The CDR3 here is CASSLIGTMGEQYF. CDR3 coding DNA: TGTGCCAGCTCCCTCATAGGAACGATGGGGGAGCAGTACTTC.

This clonotype was recorded many times. This CDR3 reads CASSKANSNYGYTF. The CDR3 DNA is TGTGCCAGCAGCAAAGCAAATTCTAACTATGGCTACACCTTC. The chain carries TRBV21-1 and TRBJ1-2. TRBV21-1 counts as a pseudogene. CDR3 length: 14 residues.

This clonotype was found a few times. J is TRBJ2-2 and V is TRBV11-2; 8 bases fit TRBD1. Germline V gene data show CDR1 as SGHAT and CDR2 as FQNNGV. The ends lost 5 bases at V and 2 bases at J; junction bases unmatched: 4. The CDR3 has 15 residues. The CDR3 region is CASSPRGRNTGELFF. The CDR3 DNA follows: TGTGCCAGCAGCCCCAGGGGGCGCAACACCGGGGAGCTGTTTTTT.

This chain links TRBV9 with TRBJ2-1; D not certain. V lost 3 bases, J lost 3 bases, and 7 bases lay in between. Germline V CDR1 and CDR2: SGDLS, YYNGEE. The CDR3 extends over 13 amino acids. DNA for the CDR3: TGTGCCAGCAGCGGAGACAACTACAATGAGCAGTTCTTC. Its translation: CASSGDNYNEQFF.

This clonotype was recorded at least ten times. The chain uses TRBV5-1 and TRBJ2-5, with 7 bases matching TRBD1. V shed 2 bases, J shed 2 bases, and the junction held 3 bases outside the gene matches. The germline gives CDR1 SGHRS, CDR2 YFSETQ. This CDR3 has 14 residues. The chain's CDR3 is CASSLQGLQETQYF. The CDR3 DNA reads TGCGCCAGCAGCTTACAGGGGTTACAAGAGACCCAGTACTTC.

This clonotype occurred a few times. V is TRBV5-1 and J is TRBJ2-5; 12 nucleotides match TRBD2. The CDR3 runs 15 residues. The junction had 3 bases not matched to a gene; V was cut back by 3 bases and J by 3 bases. Per the germline V gene, CDR1 is SGHRS and CDR2 is YFSETQ. The CDR3 spells CASSSSGGAEETQYF. The DNA for the CDR3 is TGCGCCAGCAGCTCTAGCGGGGGGGCCGAAGAGACCCAGTACTTC. Drawing the rest from reference TRBV5-1 and TRBJ2-5, the complete variable domain is KAGVTQTPRYLIKTRGQQVTLSCSPISGHRSVSWYQQTPGQGLQFLFEYFSETQRNKGNFPGRFSGRQFSNSRSEMNVSTLELGDSALYLCASSSSGGAEETQYFGPGTRLLVL.

The sample holds many counts of this clonotype. This chain uses TRBV28 with TRBJ1-1, with 9 bases fitting TRBD1. Germline trimming cut 8 bases from V and 4 bases from J; bases unmatched to any gene: 20. The CDR3 sequence is 18 residues long. The V gene's germline CDR1 is MDHEN and CDR2 SYDVKM. The CDR3 sequence is CASRPLTGGKMGVTEAFF. CDR3 sequence (DNA): TGTGCCAGCCGACCCCTGACAGGGGGTAAAATGGGTGTCACTGAAGCTTTCTTT. Drawing the rest from reference TRBV28 and TRBJ1-1, the complete variable domain is DVKVTQSSRYLVKRTGEKVFLECVQDMDHENMFWYRQDPGLGLRLIYFSYDVKMKEKGDIPEGYSVSREKKERFSLILESASTNQTSMYLCASRPLTGGKMGVTEAFFGQGTRLTVV.

In this sample, this clonotype turned up a few times. This chain joins TRBV29-1 and TRBJ2-7; D is possibly TRBD2 (5 bases). Trimming took off 6 bases at V and 4 bases at J, with 13 bases between the two ends. This CDR3 has 12 residues. In germline, CDR1 is SQVTM, CDR2 ANQGSEA. CDR3 in amino acids: CSVTEGRYEQYF. The CDR3 bases are TGCAGCGTCACCGAGGGCCGTTACGAGCAGTACTTC.

The CDR3 DNA follows: TGCAGTGCTAACGATCCGGGTACCACAGATACGCAGTATTTT. It translates to CSANDPGTTDTQYF. The gene calls are TRBV29-1 and TRBJ2-3, with D hard to call. Germline V lookup: CDR1 SQVTM, CDR2 ANQGSEA. The CDR3 is 14 residues long.

This clonotype occurred many times. The genes are TRBV12-3 or TRBV12-4 and TRBJ2-7, with 8 bases identical to TRBD2. The CDR3 totals 15 residues. V lost 5 bases and J lost 3; bases outside the gene matches: 9. CDR3 sequence (DNA): TGTGCCAGCAGTCATCTGCCGGGACTAGTCTACGAGCAGTACTTC. Translating gives CASSHLPGLVYEQYF.

The chain carries TRBV12-3 or TRBV12-4 and TRBJ2-6; 9 bases fit TRBD1. CDR3 length equals 18 residues. The V segment lost 6 bases and the J segment 0 bases; nucleotides outside the gene matches: 9. The CDR3 is CASRPGQGPFSGANVLTF. The CDR3, as DNA: TGTGCCAGCAGACCGGGACAGGGCCCATTCTCTGGGGCCAACGTCCTGACTTTC.

There are a few counts of this clonotype. The V call is TRBV29-1, the J call TRBJ2-7; weak D call: TRBD2 (5 bases). CDR1 and CDR2 (germline): SQVTM, ANQGSEA. Trimming shortened V by 5 bases and J by 4 bases, and 12 bases separated the two germline ends. The CDR3 consists of 12 residues. In DNA, the CDR3 is TGCAGCGTTCGTACGGGGTCATACGAGCAGTACTTC. Protein product: CSVRTGSYEQYF.

This clonotype has just a few counts. The chain links TRBV11-2 to TRBJ1-6; D possibly corresponds to TRBD1 (6 bases). This CDR3 spans 16 amino acids. Germline CDR1 reads SGHAT; CDR2 reads FQNNGV. V lost 3 bases and J 6 bases, leaving 15 bases between the germline ends. Written as DNA, the CDR3 is TGTGCCAGCAGCTTCAGGACAGTAGGATTTAATTCACCCCTCCACTTT. Its protein product is CASSFRTVGFNSPLHF.

This clonotype has ten or more counts. The V and J genes are TRBV18 and TRBJ2-7, with D perhaps matching TRBD1 (6 bases). Germline CDR1 and CDR2: KGHSH and LQKENI. V lost 0 bases and J lost 4, with 7 bases in between. This CDR3 contains 13 residues. The CDR3 is CASSPPGHYEQYF. The CDR3 coding sequence is TGTGCCAGCTCACCACCGGGACATTACGAGCAGTACTTC.

The chain carries TRBV14 and TRBJ1-1; the D is unclear. CDR1 and CDR2 from the germline V gene are SGHDN and FVKESK. The CDR3 extends over 12 amino acids. With 4 bases removed from V and 6 bases from J, the gap between germline ends came to 9 bases. The CDR3 DNA is TGTGCCAGCAGCCGAGAGGGTGCTGAAGCTTTCTTT. Encoded protein: CASSREGAEAFF.

This clonotype was recorded at least ten times. This chain uses TRBV2 with TRBJ2-1, with TRBD2 identical over 13 bases. Germline V gives CDR1 SNHLY, CDR2 FYNNEI. The J segment lost 10 bases and the V segment lost 1 base, leaving 4 bases of the junction unmatched. There are 15 residues in the CDR3. For the CDR3, the DNA is TGTGCCAGCAGTGAAGGGACTAGCGGGAGATTGGAGCAGTTCTTC. It translates to CASSEGTSGRLEQFF.

This clonotype was observed at least ten times. The chain employs TRBV7-9 and TRBJ1-1; 7 bases agree with TRBD1. The CDR3 spans 15 residues. V lost 1 base and J lost 1; bases outside the gene matches: 3. Germline V gene sequence: CDR1 SEHNR, CDR2 FQNEAQ (reference sequence). CDR3 nucleotides: TGTGCCAGCAGCTTAGGACAGGGCTGGAACACTGAAGCTTTCTTT. It is translated as CASSLGQGWNTEAFF.

This clonotype was seen repeatedly, ten times or more. The V and J genes are TRBV6-2 or TRBV6-3 and TRBJ1-4; D possibly corresponds to TRBD1 (5 bases). This CDR3 is 16 amino acids long. Germline CDR1 reads MNHEY; CDR2 reads SVGEGT. The V and J ends lost 6 bases and 4 bases respectively, with 18 bases between them. The CDR3 nucleotides are TGTGCCAGCAGACGGCTACCGGGACCGGATAATGAAAAACTGTTTTTT. Amino acids: CASRRLPGPDNEKLFF.

As concerns this clonotype: It may be a read error: a sequence one base away is much more abundant. The V gene is TRBV7-2, the J gene TRBJ2-3; no definite D call. This CDR3 contains 16 residues. From germline, CDR1 is SGHTA and CDR2 FQGNSA. CDR3 protein: CASSYFRSSGEDTRYF. CDR3 sequence (DNA): TGTGCCAGCAGCTACTTTCGTTCCAGTGGGGAAGATACGCGGTATTTT.

This rearrangement joins TRBV20-1 to TRBJ1-3; no definite D call. The length of the CDR3 is 14 residues. Germline V CDR1 and CDR2: DFQATT, SNEGSKA (reference sequence). V lost 4 bases and J lost 0, with 10 bases in between. CDR3 region: CSAIPTFSGNTIYF. For the CDR3, the DNA is TGCAGTGCTATCCCTACCTTCTCTGGAAACACCATATATTTT.

V gene TRBV12-3 or TRBV12-4 combines with J gene TRBJ1-3; D possibly corresponds to TRBD1 (5 bases). Deletions cut 3 bases from V and 0 bases from J, with 6 bases between. This CDR3 region has 14 residues. The DNA for the CDR3 is TGTGCCAGCAGTTTGACAGACTCTGGAAACACCATATATTTT. Its protein is CASSLTDSGNTIYF.

The chain combines TRBV6-2 or TRBV6-3 with TRBJ2-3; D gene uncertain. Germline V gene data show CDR1 as MNHEY and CDR2 as SVGEGT. V shed 4 bases and J shed 3 bases, with 20 bases lying between them. The CDR3 is 17 residues long. The CDR3, as DNA: TGTGCCAGCAGTTCCCCGCTAGATCCCCGCGAGACAGATACGCAGTATTTT. Its protein is CASSSPLDPRETDTQYF.

This chain joins TRBV20-1 and TRBJ2-5; either TRBD1 or TRBD2 may supply D (6 bases each). V lost 2 bases, J lost 5 bases, and 12 bases lay in between. The CDR3 loop spans 13 amino acids. The germline CDR1 and CDR2 sequences are DFQATT and SNEGSKA (reference sequence). In nucleotides, the CDR3 is TGCAGTGCTAGAAGGGGGGCTGGGGAGACCCAGTACTTC. Its protein is CSARRGAGETQYF.

This clonotype has a count of ten or more. The rearrangement joins TRBV20-1 to TRBJ2-5, with D hard to call. CDR1 and CDR2 from the germline V gene are DFQATT and SNEGSKA (reference sequence). Trimming took 5 bases from V and 6 from J, leaving 16 bases between them. This CDR3 is 13 amino acids long. The CDR3 here is CSAGRDRAQTQYF. Here the CDR3 DNA reads TGCAGTGCTGGTCGAGACCGTGCCCAGACCCAGTACTTC.

This clonotype appeared many times. The chain couples TRBV20-1 to TRBJ2-7; TRBD2 matches at 7 bases. The CDR3 has 16 amino acids. Losses at the gene ends were 4 bases for V and 1 base for J; bases not matched to a gene: 13. Germline CDR1 reads DFQATT; CDR2 reads SNEGSKA (reference sequence). CDR3 region: CSAKPSGGQWSYEQYF. CDR3 sequence (DNA): TGCAGTGCTAAGCCTTCGGGGGGTCAATGGTCCTACGAGCAGTACTTC.

The chain is built from TRBV6-6 and TRBJ2-7; D may be TRBD2 (7 bases). This CDR3 is 15 amino acids long. The V gene's germline CDR1 is MNHNY and CDR2 SVGAGI (reference sequence). Trimming cost V 7 bases and J 1 base, with 17 bases left between them. CDR3 protein: CASTVEGGRSYEQYF. The CDR3 DNA reads as TGTGCCAGCACGGTCGAGGGGGGGAGGTCCTACGAGCAGTACTTC.